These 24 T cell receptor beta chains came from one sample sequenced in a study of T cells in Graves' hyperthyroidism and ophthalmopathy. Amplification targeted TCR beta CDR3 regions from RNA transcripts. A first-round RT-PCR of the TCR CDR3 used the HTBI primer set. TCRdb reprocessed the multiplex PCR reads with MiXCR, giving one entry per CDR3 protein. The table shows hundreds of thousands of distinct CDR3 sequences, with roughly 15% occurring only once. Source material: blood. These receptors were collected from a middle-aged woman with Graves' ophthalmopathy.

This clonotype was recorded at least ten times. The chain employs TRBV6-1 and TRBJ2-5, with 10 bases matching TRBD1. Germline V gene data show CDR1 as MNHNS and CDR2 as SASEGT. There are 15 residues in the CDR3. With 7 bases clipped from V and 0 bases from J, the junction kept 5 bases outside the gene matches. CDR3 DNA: TGTGCCAGCACTGGGGACAGGGGCTACCAAGAGACCCAGTACTTC. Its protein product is CASTGDRGYQETQYF.

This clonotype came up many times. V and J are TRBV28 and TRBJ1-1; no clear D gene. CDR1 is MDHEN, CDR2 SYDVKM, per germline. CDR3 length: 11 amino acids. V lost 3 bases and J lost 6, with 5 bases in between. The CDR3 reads CASSFLAEAFF. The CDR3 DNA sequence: TGTGCCAGCAGTTTTCTCGCTGAAGCTTTCTTT.

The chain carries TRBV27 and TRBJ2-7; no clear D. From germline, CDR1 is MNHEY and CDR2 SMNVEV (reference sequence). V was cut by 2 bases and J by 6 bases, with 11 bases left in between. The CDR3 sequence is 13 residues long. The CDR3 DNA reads TGTGCCAGCAGTTTACACCCCGTCTCCGAGCAGTACTTC. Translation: CASSLHPVSEQYF.

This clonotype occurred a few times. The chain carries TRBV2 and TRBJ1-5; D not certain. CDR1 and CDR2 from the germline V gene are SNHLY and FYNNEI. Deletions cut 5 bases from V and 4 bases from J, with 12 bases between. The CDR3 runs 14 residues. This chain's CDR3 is CASSTRRENQPQHF. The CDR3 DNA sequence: TGTGCCAGCAGTACCAGACGGGAAAATCAGCCCCAGCATTTT.

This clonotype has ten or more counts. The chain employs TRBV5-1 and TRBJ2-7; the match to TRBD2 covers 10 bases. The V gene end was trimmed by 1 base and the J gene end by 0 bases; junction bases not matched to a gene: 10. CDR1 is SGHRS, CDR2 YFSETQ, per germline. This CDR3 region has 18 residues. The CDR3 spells CASSLQLAGDLSSYEQYF. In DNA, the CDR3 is TGCGCCAGCAGCTTGCAGCTAGCGGGGGACTTGAGCTCCTACGAGCAGTACTTC.

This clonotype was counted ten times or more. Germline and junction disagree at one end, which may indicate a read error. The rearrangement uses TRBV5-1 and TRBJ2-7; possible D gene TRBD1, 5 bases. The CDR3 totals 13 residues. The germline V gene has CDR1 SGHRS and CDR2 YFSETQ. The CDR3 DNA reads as TGTGCCAGCAGCTTAGCAGGGTCCTACGAGCAGTACTTC. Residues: CASSLAGSYEQYF.

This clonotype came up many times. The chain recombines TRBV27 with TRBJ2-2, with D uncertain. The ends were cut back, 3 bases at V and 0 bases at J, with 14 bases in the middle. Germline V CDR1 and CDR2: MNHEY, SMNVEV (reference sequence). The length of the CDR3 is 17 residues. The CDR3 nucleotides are TGTGCCAGCAGTTTGACCTATCTGGGCTCGAACACCGGGGAGCTGTTTTTT. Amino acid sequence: CASSLTYLGSNTGELFF.

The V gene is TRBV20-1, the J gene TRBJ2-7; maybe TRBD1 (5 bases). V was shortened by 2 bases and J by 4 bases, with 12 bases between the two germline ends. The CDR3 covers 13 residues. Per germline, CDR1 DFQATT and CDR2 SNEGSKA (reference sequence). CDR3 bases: TGCAGTGCTAGACCGAAGACAGATTACGAGCAGTACTTC. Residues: CSARPKTDYEQYF.

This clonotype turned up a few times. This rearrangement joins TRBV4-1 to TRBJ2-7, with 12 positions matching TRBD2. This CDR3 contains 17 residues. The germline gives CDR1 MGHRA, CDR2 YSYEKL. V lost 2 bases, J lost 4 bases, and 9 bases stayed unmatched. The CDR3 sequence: CASSQRSGLAGLYEQYF. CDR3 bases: TGCGCCAGCAGCCAACGGTCCGGACTAGCGGGACTTTACGAGCAGTACTTC.

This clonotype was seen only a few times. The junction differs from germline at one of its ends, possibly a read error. The CDR3: CASSLDRGGSYEQYF. The CDR3 DNA is TGTGCCAGCAGCTTAGATCGGGGGGGCTCCTACGAGCAATACTTC. The V and J genes are TRBV11-2 and TRBJ2-7; 8 positions agree with TRBD2. CDR1 is SGHAT and CDR2 is FQNNGV in the germline V gene. The length of the CDR3 is 15 residues.

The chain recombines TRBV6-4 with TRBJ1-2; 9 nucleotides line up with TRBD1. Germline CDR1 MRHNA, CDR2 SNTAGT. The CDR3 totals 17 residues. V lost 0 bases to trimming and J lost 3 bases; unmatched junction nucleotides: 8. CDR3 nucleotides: TGTGCCAGCAGTGACTCCATTTCGGACAGGGGTGACTATGGCTACACCTTC. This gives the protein CASSDSISDRGDYGYTF.

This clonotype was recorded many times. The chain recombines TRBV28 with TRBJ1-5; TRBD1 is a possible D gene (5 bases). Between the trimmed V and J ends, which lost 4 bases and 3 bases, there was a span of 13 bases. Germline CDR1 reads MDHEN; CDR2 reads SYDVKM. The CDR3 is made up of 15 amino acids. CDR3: CASSSPGGYNQPQHF. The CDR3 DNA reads TGTGCCAGCAGTTCCCCGGGGGGGTACAATCAGCCCCAGCATTTT.

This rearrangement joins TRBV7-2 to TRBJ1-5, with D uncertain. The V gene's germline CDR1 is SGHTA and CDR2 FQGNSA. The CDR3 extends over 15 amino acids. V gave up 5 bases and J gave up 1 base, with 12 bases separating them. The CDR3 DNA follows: TGTGCCAGCAGCCCTAGGAGATCGAGCAATCAGCCCCAGCATTTT. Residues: CASSPRRSSNQPQHF.

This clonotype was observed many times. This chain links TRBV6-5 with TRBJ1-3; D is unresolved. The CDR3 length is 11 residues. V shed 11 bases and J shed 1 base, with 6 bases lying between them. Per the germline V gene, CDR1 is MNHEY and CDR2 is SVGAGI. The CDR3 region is CAVGSGNTIYF. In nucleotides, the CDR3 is TGTGCCGTTGGTTCTGGAAACACCATATATTTT.

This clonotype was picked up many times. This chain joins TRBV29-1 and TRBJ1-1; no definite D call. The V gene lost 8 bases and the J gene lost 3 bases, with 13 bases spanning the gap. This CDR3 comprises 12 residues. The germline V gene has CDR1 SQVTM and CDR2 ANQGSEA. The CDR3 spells CSSATWDTEAFF. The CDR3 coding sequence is TGCAGCTCCGCCACCTGGGACACTGAAGCTTTCTTT. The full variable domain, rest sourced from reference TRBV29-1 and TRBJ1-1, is SAVISQKPSRDICQRGTSLTIQCQVDSQVTMMFWYRQQPGQSLTLIATANQGSEATYESGFVIDKFPISRPNLTFSTLTVSNMSPEDSSIYLCSSATWDTEAFFGQGTRLTVV.

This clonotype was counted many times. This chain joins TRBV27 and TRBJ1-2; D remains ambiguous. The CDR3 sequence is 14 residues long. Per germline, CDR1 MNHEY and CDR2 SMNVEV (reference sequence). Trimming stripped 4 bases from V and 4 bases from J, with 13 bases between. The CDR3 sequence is CASSSNGLSYGYTF. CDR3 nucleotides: TGTGCCAGCAGTTCGAACGGACTGAGCTATGGCTACACCTTC.

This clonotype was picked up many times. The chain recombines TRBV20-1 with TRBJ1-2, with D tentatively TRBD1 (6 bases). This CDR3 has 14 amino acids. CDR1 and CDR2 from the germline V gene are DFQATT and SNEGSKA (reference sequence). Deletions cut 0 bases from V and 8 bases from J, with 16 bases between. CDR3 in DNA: TGCAGTGCTAGAGATCGGACAGAATTATTCGGCTACACCTTC. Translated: CSARDRTELFGYTF.

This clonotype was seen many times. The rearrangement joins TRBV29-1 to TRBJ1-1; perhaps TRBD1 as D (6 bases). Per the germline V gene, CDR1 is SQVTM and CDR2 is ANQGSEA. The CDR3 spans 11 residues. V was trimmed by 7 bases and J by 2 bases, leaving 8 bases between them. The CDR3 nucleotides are TGCAGCGGGGGGACAAACACTGAAGCTTTCTTT. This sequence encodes CSGGTNTEAFF.

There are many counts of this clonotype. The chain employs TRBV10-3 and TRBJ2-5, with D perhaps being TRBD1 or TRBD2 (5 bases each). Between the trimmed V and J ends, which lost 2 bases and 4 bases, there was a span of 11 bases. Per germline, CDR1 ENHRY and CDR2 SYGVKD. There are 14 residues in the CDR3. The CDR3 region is CAISEESGAETQYF. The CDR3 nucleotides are TGTGCCATCAGTGAGGAGTCCGGGGCAGAGACCCAGTACTTC.

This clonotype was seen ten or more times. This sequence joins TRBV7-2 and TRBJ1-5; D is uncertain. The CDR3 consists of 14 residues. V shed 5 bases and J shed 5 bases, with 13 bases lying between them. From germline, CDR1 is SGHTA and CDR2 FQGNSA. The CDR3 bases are TGTGCCAGCAGCCCATCAAGCGGAGATCAGCCCCAGCATTTT. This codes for CASSPSSGDQPQHF.

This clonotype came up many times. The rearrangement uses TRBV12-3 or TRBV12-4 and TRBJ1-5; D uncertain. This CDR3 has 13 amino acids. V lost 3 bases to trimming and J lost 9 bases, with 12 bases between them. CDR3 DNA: TGTGCCAGCAGTTTGAGAGGAGTTGGGCCCCAGCATTTT. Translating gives CASSLRGVGPQHF.

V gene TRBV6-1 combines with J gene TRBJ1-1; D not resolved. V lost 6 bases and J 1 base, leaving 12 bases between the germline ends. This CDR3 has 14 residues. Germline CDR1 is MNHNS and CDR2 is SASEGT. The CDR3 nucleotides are TGTGCCAGCAGCTGGGCAGGAGGGAACACTGAAGCTTTCTTT. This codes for CASSWAGGNTEAFF.

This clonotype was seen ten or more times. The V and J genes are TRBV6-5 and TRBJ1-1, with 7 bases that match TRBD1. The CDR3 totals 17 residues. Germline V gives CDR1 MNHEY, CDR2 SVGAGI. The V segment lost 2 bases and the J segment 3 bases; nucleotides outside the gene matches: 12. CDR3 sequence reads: CASSYLTTGRGYTEAFF. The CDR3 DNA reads TGTGCCAGCAGTTACCTTACGACAGGGAGAGGATACACTGAAGCTTTCTTT.

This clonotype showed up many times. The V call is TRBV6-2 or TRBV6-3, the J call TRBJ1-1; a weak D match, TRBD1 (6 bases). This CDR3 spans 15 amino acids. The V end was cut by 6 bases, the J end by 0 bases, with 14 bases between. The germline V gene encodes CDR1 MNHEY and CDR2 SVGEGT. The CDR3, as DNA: TGTGCCAGCAGGATGACAGGACTATTGAACACTGAAGCTTTCTTT. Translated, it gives CASRMTGLLNTEAFF.